This TCR beta chain emerged from a study of TIL therapy for anti-PD-1-resistant metastatic lung cancer. The immunoSEQ assay was v3. Sequencing used immunoSEQ multiplex PCR; TCRdb keeps in-frame clones, though not all of them. This sample has 95,000 or so clones, with about three fifths found just once. Time point of the sample: pre-treatment sample, taken before nivolumab and TIL therapy. Pleural nodules or supraclavicular lymph nodes made up most of the excised metastases sampled. The source was tumor tissue, collected at baseline. The source is a person aged 25 to 85 with non-small cell lung cancer.

The CDR3 nucleotides read TGTGCCAGCAGCTCGGGACAGGGACACAGATGGACGCAGTATTTT. Translating gives CASSSGQGHRWTQYF. This rearrangement joins TRBV6-5 to TRBJ2-3, with 9 bases aligning to TRBD1. Germline V lookup: CDR1 MNHEY, CDR2 SVGAGI. The ends lost 6 bases at V and 9 bases at J; junction bases unmatched: 13. The CDR3 contains 15 residues.